The 4 T cell receptor beta chains reported below all come from one sample, sequenced in a study of lymphopenia after photon versus proton radiotherapy. Only in-frame clones appear in the TCRdb table, and some are missing; sequencing was by immunoSEQ multiplex PCR. This table has around 42,000 clones, approximately 85% appearing once. The input for sequencing was peripheral blood, taken from a patient treated with photon-based radiotherapy. The receptors were gathered from a man aged 35 to 55 with gastric cancer.

The V and J genes are TRBV5-5 and TRBJ1-3; D remains unclear. Trimming stripped 1 base from V and 0 bases from J, with 5 bases between. Germline CDR1 is SGHKS and CDR2 is YYEKEE (reference sequence). The CDR3 totals 14 residues. The CDR3 sequence: CASSLQSSGNTIYF. The DNA for the CDR3 is TGTGCCAGCAGCTTGCAAAGCTCTGGAAACACCATATATTTT. Complete variable domain (other parts from reference TRBV5-5 and TRBJ1-3): DAGVTQSPTHLIKTRGQQVTLRCSPISGHKSVSWYQQVLGQGPQFIFQYYEKEERGRGNFPDRFSARQFPNYSSELNVNALLLGDSALYLCASSLQSSGNTIYFGEGSWLTVV.

This clone was detected once. V and J are TRBV19 and TRBJ1-5, with a weak D call TRBD1 (6 bases). The CDR3 contains 15 residues. V lost 5 bases and J lost 6, with 17 bases in between. CDR1 and CDR2 (germline): LNHDA, SQIVND (reference sequence). CDR3 coding DNA: TGTGCCAGTAGTCCTAGACAGGTCAGGAGTCAGCCCCAGCATTTT. Translated: CASSPRQVRSQPQHF.

This chain uses TRBV11-2 with TRBJ1-1; D is perhaps TRBD1 (5 bases). CDR1 and CDR2 (germline): SGHAT, FQNNGV. This CDR3 contains 16 residues. Trimming stripped 0 bases from V and 1 base from J, with 12 bases between. CDR3 in DNA: TGTGCCAGCAGCTTAGAGTTTGGGGCTCGGAACACTGAAGCTTTCTTT. Translating gives CASSLEFGARNTEAFF.

This clone was detected only a few times. J is TRBJ2-5 and V is TRBV28, with D perhaps assigned TRBD1 or TRBD2 (5 bases each). Deletions cut 1 base from V and 5 bases from J, with 14 bases between. The CDR3 consists of 15 residues. Germline CDR1 reads MDHEN; CDR2 reads SYDVKM. CDR3 nucleotide sequence: TGTGCCAGCAGTTTATTGGGGGTTCCGGGGGAGACCCAGTACTTC. Amino acid sequence: CASSLLGVPGETQYF.